The source of this T cell receptor (beta chain) is a study of shared clonotypes between healthy human individuals. Study details: Aged between 18 and 49, the donors were a couple of women and a few men. Three CD4 naive, three CD4 memory, two CD8 naive and one CD8 memory plate were used per donor.

This CDR3 contains 16 residues. Germline V CDR1 and CDR2: SGHNT, YYREEE (reference sequence). Clones were sequenced by immunoSEQ multiplex PCR, and TCRdb holds only the in-frame ones, with some missing. Of hundreds of thousands of clones in the sample, around 97% were seen once. Study outcomes and limitations: Between a few donors, naive CD4 clonotypes were shared at a level of approximately 5%.

As for this clone: Its antigen is unidentified.

This receptor was obtained from a woman aged 25 to 45 in good health. The source material was naive CD4+ T cells sorted from blood. The subset is: CD45RA+ positively selected. This chain uses TRBV5-4 with TRBJ2-5, with 8 bases aligning to TRBD2. The end of the DNA is better explained by TRBJ2-7, so the J call may be wrong. As DNA, the CDR3 is TGTGCCAGCAGCAGTTTTTTAGCGGGAAGAGGTTACGAGCAGTACTTC. Translation gives CASSSFLAGRGYEQYF.